The sequence of this T cell receptor beta chain was determined in a study of a mutant IDH1 vaccine in newly diagnosed glioma. About the research overall: The therapy given earlier, which was standard therapy, consisted of radiotherapy, temozolomide, or both, and most of the patients received both.

Produced via immunoSEQ multiplex PCR; TCRdb's table is partial and in-frame only. The table lists around 62,000 clones, about 89% of them singletons. V gave up 0 bases and J gave up 8 bases, with 13 bases separating them. The V gene's germline CDR1 is ENHRY and CDR2 SYGVKD. The CDR3 loop spans 14 amino acids. A remark on this clone: Its antigen is currently unknown.

Indicated time point: week 11, during vaccination. What each vaccine dose contained was 300 ug of mutant IDH1 20-mer peptide, accompanied by topical imiquimod. Astrocytomas that were new, WHO grade 3 or 4, IDH1-mutant and ATRX-lost were present in the donors. This sample comprised PBMCs, obtained from a glioma patient whose treatment included an IDH1 peptide vaccine. The TCR was taken from a man aged 40-49 years with glioma. The chain has TRBV10-3 and TRBJ1-2; a weak D match, TRBD1 (5 bases). CDR3 amino acids: CAISESGRAGGYTF. CDR3 bases: TGTGCCATCAGTGAGTCAGGCAGGGCCGGAGGCTACACCTTC.